This T cell receptor (beta chain) was observed in a study of shared clonotypes between healthy human individuals. Per germline, CDR1 SGHTA and CDR2 FQGNSA. The CDR3 runs to 16 residues. Trimming took 0 bases from V and 2 from J, leaving 13 bases between them. TCRdb's table, derived via immunoSEQ multiplex PCR, lists solely in-frame clones and lacks some. This table has approximately 2.3 million clones, 85% to 95% appearing once. The sample consisted of naive CD4+ T cells from PBMCs. The subset is: CD45RA+ positively selected. The clonotype originates from a man younger than 35 in good health. Some clones in this sample may be carry-over from other donors' samples. This rearrangement joins TRBV7-2 to TRBJ2-5, with a possible D match to TRBD1 (6 bases). The CDR3 DNA is TGTGCCAGCAGCTTAGCTTCCGGGACACATCAAGAGACCCAGTACTTC. Translated, it gives CASSLASGTHQETQYF.